The clone carrying this T cell receptor (beta chain) was detected a few times. These data are taken from a study of early T cells in non-severe SARS-CoV-2 infection. TCRdb passed the 5' RACE reads through MiXCR, listing each CDR3 protein once. In the table there are some 46,000 distinct CDR3 sequences, under 7.5% of which are singletons. This CDR3 is built from 17 residues. J lost 1 base, V lost 3 bases, and 10 bases had no gene match. The chain is built from TRBV12-3 or TRBV12-4 and TRBJ2-3; 7 bases line up with TRBD2. The sequences come from whole blood, collected at baseline. The TCR comes from an adult who was a healthcare worker with PCR-confirmed SARS-CoV-2 infection or an uninfected control (not recorded which). The CDR3, as DNA: TGTGCCAGCAGTTTGGCCGGAGCTAGCGGTGGCACAGATACGCAGTATTTT. Encoded protein: CASSLAGASGGTDTQYF.